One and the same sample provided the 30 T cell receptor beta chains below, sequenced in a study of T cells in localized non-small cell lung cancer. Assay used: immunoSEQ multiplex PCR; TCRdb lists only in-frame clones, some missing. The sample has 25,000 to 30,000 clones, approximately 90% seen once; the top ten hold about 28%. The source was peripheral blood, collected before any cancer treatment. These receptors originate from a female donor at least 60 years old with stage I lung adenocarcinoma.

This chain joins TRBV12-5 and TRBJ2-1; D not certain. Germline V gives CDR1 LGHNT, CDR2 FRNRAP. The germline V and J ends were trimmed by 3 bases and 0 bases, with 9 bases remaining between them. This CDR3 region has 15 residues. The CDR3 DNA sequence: TGTGCTAGTGGTTTCGGCTTAAGCTCCTACAATGAGCAGTTCTTC. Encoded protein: CASGFGLSSYNEQFF.

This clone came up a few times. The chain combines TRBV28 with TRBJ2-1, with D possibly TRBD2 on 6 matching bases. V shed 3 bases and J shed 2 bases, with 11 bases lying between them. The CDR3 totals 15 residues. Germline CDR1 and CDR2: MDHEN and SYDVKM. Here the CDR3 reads CASSLRGVTYNEQFF. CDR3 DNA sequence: TGTGCCAGCAGTTTGCGCGGGGTAACCTACAATGAGCAGTTCTTC.

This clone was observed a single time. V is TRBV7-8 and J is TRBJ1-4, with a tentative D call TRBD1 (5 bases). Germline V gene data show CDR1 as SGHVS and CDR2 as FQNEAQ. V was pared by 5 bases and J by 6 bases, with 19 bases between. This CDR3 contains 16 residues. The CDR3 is CASSPRRGTGDEKLFF. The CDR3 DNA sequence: TGTGCCAGCAGCCCCCGGCGGGGGACGGGGGATGAAAAACTGTTTTTT.

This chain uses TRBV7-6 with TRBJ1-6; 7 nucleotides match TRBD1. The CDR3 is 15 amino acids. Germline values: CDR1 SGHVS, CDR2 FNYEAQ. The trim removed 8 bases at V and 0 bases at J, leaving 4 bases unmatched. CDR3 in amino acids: CASQGESSYNSPLHF. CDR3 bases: TGTGCCAGCCAGGGGGAGAGCTCCTATAATTCACCCCTCCACTTT.

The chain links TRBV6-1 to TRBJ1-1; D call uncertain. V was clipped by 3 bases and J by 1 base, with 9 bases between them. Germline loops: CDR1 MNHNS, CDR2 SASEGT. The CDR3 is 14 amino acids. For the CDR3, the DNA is TGTGCCAGCAGTGAGAGAACAGCGAACACTGAAGCTTTCTTT. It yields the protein CASSERTANTEAFF.

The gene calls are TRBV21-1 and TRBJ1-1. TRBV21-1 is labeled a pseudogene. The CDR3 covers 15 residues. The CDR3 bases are TGTGCCAGCAGATACAGAGGGGGGACCTACACTGAAGCTTTCTTT. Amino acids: CASRYRGGTYTEAFF.

CDR3: CASRKDRAYNEQFF. The CDR3 nucleotides read TGTGCCAGCAGAAAGGACAGGGCATACAATGAGCAGTTCTTC. The chain carries TRBV27 and TRBJ2-1; TRBD1 matches at 8 bases. CDR3 length: 14 amino acids. The germline V gene has CDR1 MNHEY and CDR2 SMNVEV (reference sequence). V shed 6 bases and J 4 bases; nucleotides not matched to a gene: 5.

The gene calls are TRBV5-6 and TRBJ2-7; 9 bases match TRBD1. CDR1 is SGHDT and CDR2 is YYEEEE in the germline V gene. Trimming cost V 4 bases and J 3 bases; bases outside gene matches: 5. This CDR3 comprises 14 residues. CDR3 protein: CASSRDREFYEQYF. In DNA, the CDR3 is TGTGCCAGCAGCCGGGACAGGGAATTCTACGAGCAGTACTTC.

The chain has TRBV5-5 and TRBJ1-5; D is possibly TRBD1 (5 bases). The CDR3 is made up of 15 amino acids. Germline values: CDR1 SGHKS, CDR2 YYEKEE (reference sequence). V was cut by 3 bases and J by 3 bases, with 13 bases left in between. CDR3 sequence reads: CASSSGLGANQPQHF. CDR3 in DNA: TGTGCCAGCAGCTCCGGCCTCGGGGCCAATCAGCCCCAGCATTTT.

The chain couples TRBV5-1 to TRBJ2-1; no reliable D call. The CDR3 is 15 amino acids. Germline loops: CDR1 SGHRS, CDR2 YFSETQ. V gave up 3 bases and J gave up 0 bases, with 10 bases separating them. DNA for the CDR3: TGCGCCAGCAGCTATAGTGCAGGCTCCTACAATGAGCAGTTCTTC. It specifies CASSYSAGSYNEQFF. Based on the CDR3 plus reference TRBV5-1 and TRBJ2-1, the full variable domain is KAGVTQTPRYLIKTRGQQVTLSCSPISGHRSVSWYQQTPGQGLQFLFEYFSETQRNKGNFPGRFSGRQFSNSRSEMNVSTLELGDSALYLCASSYSAGSYNEQFFGPGTRLTVL.

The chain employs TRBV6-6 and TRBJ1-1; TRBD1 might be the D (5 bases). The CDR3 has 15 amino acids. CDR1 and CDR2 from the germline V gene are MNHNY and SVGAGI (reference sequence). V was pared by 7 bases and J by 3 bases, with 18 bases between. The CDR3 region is CASTFRVGGDTEAFF. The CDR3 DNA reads TGTGCCAGCACCTTCCGGGTGGGGGGGGACACTGAAGCTTTCTTT.

This CDR3 reads CASSVQLVNTGELFF. CDR3 DNA sequence: TGTGCCAGCAGCGTACAACTAGTGAACACCGGGGAGCTGTTTTTT. The chain uses TRBV9 and TRBJ2-2; TRBD2 is a possible D gene (5 bases). The CDR3 runs to 15 residues. Trimming stripped 1 base from V and 1 base from J, with 8 bases between. CDR1 SGDLS and CDR2 YYNGEE come from the germline V gene.

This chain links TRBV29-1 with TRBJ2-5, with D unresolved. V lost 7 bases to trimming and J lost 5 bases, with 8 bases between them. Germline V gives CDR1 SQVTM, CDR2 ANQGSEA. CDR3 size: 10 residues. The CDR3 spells CSGSQETQYF. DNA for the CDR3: TGCAGCGGTTCTCAGGAGACCCAGTACTTC.

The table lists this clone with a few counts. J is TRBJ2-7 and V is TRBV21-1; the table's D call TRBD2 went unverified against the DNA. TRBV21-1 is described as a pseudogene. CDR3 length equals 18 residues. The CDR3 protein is CASQPGLAGGDSSYEQYF. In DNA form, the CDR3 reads TGTGCCAGCCAACCGGGACTAGCGGGGGGGGATAGCTCCTACGAGCAGTACTTC.

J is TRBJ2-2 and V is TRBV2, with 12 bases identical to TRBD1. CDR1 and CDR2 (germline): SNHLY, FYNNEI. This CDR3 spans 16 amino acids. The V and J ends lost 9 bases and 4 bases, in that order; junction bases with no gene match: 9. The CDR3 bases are TGTGCCAGTGCGGGACAGGGGGCGAGGAGCACCGGGGAGCTGTTTTTT. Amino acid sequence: CASAGQGARSTGELFF.

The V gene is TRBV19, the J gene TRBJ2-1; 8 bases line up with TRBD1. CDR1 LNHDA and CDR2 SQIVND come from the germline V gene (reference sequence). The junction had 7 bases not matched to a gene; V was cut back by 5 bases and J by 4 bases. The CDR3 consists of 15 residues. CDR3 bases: TGTGCCAGTAGTTCTTCTGGACAGGGTTACAATGAGCAGTTCTTC. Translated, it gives CASSSSGQGYNEQFF. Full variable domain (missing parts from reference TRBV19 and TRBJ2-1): DGGITQSPKYLFRKEGQNVTLSCEQNLNHDAMYWYRQDPGQGLRLIYYSQIVNDFQKGDIAEGYSVSREKKESFPLTVTSAQKNPTAFYLCASSSSGQGYNEQFFGPGTRLTVL.

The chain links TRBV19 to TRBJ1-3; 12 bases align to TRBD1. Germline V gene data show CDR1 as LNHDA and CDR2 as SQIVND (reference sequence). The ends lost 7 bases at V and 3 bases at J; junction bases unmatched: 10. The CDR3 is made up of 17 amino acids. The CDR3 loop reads CASTAGGQGAIGNTIYF. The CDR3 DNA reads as TGTGCCAGTACCGCAGGGGGACAGGGGGCGATTGGAAACACCATATATTTT. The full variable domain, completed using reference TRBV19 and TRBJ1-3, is DGGITQSPKYLFRKEGQNVTLSCEQNLNHDAMYWYRQDPGQGLRLIYYSQIVNDFQKGDIAEGYSVSREKKESFPLTVTSAQKNPTAFYLCASTAGGQGAIGNTIYFGEGSWLTVV.

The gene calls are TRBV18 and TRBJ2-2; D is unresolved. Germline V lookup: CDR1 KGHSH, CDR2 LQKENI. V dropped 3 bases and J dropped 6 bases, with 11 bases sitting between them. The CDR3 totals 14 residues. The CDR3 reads CASSPLDGSGELFF. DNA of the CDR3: TGTGCCAGCTCACCTCTGGACGGGTCCGGGGAGCTGTTTTTT.

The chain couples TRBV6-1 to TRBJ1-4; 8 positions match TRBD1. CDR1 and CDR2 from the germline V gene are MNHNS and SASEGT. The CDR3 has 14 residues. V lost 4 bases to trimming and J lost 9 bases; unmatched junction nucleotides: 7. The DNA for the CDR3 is TGTGCCAGCAGTGGACGGACAGGGCTTCAAAAACTGTTTTTT. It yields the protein CASSGRTGLQKLFF.

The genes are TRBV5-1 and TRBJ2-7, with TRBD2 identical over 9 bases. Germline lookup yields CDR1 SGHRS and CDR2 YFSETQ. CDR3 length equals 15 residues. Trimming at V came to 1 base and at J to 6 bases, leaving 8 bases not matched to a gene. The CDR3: CASSLSDVSGGEQYF. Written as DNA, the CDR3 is TGCGCCAGCAGCTTGAGTGATGTTAGCGGGGGCGAGCAGTACTTC.

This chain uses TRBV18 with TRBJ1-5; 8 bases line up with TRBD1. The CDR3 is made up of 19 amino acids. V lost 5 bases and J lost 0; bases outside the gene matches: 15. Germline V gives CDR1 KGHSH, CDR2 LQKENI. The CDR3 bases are TGTGCCAGCTCATCGGCAAACCTCGGGACAGGTTATAGCAATCAGCCCCAGCATTTT. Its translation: CASSSANLGTGYSNQPQHF.

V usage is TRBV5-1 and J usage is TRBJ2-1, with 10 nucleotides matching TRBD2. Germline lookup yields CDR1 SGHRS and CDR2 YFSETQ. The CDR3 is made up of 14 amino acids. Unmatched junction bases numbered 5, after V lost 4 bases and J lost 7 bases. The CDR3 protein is CASSPGLARNEQFF. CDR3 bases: TGCGCCAGCAGCCCGGGACTAGCGAGGAATGAGCAGTTCTTC.

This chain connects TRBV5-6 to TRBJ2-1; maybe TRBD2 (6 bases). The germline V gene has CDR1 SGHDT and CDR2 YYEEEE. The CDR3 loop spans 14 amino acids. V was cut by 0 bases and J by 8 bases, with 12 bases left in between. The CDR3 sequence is CASSLAGGYHEQFF. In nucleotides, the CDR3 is TGTGCCAGCAGCTTGGCCGGAGGGTACCATGAGCAGTTCTTC.

The CDR3 here is CASSIFREGVEKLFF. CDR3 coding DNA: TGTGCCAGTAGTATCTTCCGGGAGGGGGTCGAAAAACTGTTTTTT. V and J are TRBV19 and TRBJ1-4, with TRBD1 as a possible D gene (6 bases). CDR1 LNHDA and CDR2 SQIVND come from the germline V gene (reference sequence). The V end lost 3 bases, the J end lost 8 bases, and 16 bases lay between the germline ends. CDR3 size: 15 residues.

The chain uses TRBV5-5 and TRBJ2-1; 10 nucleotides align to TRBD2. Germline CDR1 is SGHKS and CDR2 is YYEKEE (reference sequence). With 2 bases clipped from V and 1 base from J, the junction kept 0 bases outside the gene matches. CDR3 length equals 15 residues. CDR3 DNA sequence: TGTGCCAGCAGCTTACTAGCGGGATCCTACAATGAGCAGTTCTTC. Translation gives CASSLLAGSYNEQFF.

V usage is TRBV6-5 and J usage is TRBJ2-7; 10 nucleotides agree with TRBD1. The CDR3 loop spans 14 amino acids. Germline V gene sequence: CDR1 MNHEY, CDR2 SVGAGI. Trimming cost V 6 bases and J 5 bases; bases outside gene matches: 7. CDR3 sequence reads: CASSQDRGGNEQYF. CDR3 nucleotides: TGTGCCAGCAGCCAGGACAGGGGGGGAAACGAGCAGTACTTC.

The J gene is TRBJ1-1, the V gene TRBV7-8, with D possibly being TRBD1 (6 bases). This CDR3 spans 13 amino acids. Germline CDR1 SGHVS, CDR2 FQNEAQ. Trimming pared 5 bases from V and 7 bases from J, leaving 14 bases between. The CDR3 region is CASSDENRVEAFF. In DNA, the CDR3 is TGTGCCAGCAGCGACGAGAACAGGGTTGAAGCTTTCTTT.

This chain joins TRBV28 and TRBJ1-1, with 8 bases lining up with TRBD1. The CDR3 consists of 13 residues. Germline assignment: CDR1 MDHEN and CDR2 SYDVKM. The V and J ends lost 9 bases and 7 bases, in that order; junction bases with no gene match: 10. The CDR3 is CASGRQGWDEAFF. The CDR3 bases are TGTGCCAGTGGAAGACAGGGGTGGGATGAAGCTTTCTTT.

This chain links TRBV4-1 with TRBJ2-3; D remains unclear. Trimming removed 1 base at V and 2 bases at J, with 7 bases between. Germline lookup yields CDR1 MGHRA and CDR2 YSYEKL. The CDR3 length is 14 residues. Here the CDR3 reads CASSQGTHTDTQYF. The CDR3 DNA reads TGCGCCAGCAGCCAAGGTACCCACACAGATACGCAGTATTTT.

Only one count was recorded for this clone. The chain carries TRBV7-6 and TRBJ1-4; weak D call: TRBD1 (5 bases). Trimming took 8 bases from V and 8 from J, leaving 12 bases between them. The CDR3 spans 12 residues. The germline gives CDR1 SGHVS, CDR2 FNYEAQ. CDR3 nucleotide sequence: TGTGCCAGCTCGCAGGGTCGGGAAAAACTGTTTTTT. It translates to CASSQGREKLFF.